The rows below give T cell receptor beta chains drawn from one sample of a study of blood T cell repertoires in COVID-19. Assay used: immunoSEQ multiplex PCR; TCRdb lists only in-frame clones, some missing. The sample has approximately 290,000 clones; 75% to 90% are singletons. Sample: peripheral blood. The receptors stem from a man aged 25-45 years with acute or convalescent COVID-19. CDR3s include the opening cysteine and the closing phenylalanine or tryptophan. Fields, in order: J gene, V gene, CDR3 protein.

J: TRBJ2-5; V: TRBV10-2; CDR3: CASRGLSQETQYF
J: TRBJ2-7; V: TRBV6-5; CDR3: CASRITSGGYEQYF
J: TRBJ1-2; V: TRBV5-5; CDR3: CASSLGDSPNYGYTF
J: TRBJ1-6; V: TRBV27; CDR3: CASSLYYSGQGDSPLHF
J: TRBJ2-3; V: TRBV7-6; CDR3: CASSPEGGGLTDTQYF
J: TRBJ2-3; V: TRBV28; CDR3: CASRTWTGVNTDTQYF
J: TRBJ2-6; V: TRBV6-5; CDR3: CASSRTMAWANVLTF
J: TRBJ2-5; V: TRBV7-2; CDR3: CASSLVRTSYFQTQYF
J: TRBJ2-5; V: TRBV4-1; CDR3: CASSQENSGETQYF
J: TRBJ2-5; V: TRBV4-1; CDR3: CASSQGPNPGARIETQYF
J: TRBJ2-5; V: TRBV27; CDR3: CASRRRWTSTETQYF
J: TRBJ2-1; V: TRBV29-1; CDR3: CSVKSRVDNEQFF
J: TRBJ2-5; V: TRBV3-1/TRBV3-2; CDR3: CASSHKTQYF
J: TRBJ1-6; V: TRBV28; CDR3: CAGTGGTYNSPLHF
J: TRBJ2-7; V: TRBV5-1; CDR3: CASSLVGGLYEQYF
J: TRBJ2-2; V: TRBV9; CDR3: CASSTPNTGELFF
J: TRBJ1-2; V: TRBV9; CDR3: CASSVTSVRDGYTF
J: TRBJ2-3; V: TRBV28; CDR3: CASRETGAARDTQYF
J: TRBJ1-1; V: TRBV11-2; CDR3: CASNRVFSYRTEAFF
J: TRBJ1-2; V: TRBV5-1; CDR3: CASSLRSGTGDYGYTF
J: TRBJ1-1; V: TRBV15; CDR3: CATSRDVGHSTEAFF
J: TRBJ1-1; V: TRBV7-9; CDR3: CASSLQGIGTEAFF
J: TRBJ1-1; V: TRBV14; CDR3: CASSQDSGRTTEAFF
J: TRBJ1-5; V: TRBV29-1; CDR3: CSAQSFNQPQHF
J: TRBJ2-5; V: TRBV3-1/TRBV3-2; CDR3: CASSQGQRGGMETQYF
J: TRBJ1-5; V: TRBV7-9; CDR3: CASSSGGSNQPQHF
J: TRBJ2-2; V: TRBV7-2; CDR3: CASSSQDRVATGELFF
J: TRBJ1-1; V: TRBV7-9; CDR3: CASSLVGGRNTEAFF
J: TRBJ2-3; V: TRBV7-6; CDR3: CASSLGTGFGTDTQYF
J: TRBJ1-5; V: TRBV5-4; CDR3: CASSLAGSGQPQHF
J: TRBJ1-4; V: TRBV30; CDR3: CAWSFTGGKLFF
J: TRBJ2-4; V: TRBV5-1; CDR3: CASSRGNRENIQYF
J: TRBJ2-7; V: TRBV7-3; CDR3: CASSLKPSGSKDEQYF
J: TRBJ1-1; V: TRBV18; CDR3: CASSPLDEMAFF
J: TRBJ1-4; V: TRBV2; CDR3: CASLKEPLGRREKLFF
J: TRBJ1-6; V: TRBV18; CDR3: CASSPGTGDSPLHF
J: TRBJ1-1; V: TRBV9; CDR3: CASSVGSGSTEAFF
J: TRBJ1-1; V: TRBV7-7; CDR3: CASSLKSNTEAFF
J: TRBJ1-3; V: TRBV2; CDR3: CASSGPGDSGNTIYF
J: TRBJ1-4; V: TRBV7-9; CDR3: CASSYPGTGGMTTNEKLFF